The 5 T cell receptor beta chains presented below share a single source sample, sequenced in a study of T cell responses to AZD1222 COVID-19 vaccine. Method: immunoSEQ multiplex PCR; TCRdb's copy keeps in-frame clones and lacks some. The sample lists roughly 150,000 clones, about 90% seen once, with over 3% in the top ten. Source: peripheral blood, taken 28 days after the second AZD1222 dose. Receptor source: an adult who received the AZD1222 COVID-19 vaccine.

V is TRBV19 and J is TRBJ1-2, with TRBD1 as a possible D gene (6 bases). The germline CDR1 and CDR2 sequences are LNHDA and SQIVND (reference sequence). V was trimmed by 5 bases and J by 7 bases, leaving 20 bases between them. The CDR3 length is 15 residues. The CDR3 nucleotides read TGTGCCAGTAGTCTAGGGCGGGGGGCGCCGGGTGGCTACACCTTC. Translating it yields CASSLGRGAPGGYTF.

This chain links TRBV12-3 or TRBV12-4 with TRBJ1-2; no clear D. V gave up 1 base and J gave up 3 bases, with 6 bases separating them. The CDR3 has 13 residues. The CDR3: CASSLGVYYGYTF. The CDR3 DNA reads as TGTGCCAGCAGTTTAGGAGTTTACTATGGCTACACCTTC.

V and J are TRBV6-5 and TRBJ2-7, with D unresolved. This CDR3 spans 15 amino acids. V shed 0 bases and J shed 2 bases, with 11 bases lying between them. Germline-derived CDR1 and CDR2 are MNHEY and SVGAGI. The CDR3 spells CASSYSLDLPYEQYF. Here the CDR3 DNA reads TGTGCCAGCAGTTACTCGCTGGACCTTCCCTACGAGCAGTACTTC.

V usage is TRBV15 and J usage is TRBJ2-1; a weak D match, TRBD2 (5 bases). The CDR3 covers 16 residues. V lost 5 bases and J 2 bases, leaving 16 bases between the germline ends. CDR1 is LNHNV, CDR2 YYDKDF, per germline (reference sequence). The CDR3 reads CATSGGGVAAYNEQFF. The DNA of the CDR3 is TGTGCCACCAGCGGAGGTGGGGTAGCCGCCTACAATGAGCAGTTCTTC.

V usage is TRBV27 and J usage is TRBJ2-7; a weak D match, TRBD1 (6 bases). Per the germline V gene, CDR1 is MNHEY and CDR2 is SMNVEV (reference sequence). The CDR3 runs 13 residues. Trimming took 5 bases from V and 4 from J, leaving 12 bases between them. DNA of the CDR3: TGTGCCAGCAGTGGGGACAAAACTTACGAGCAGTACTTC. Its protein is CASSGDKTYEQYF.